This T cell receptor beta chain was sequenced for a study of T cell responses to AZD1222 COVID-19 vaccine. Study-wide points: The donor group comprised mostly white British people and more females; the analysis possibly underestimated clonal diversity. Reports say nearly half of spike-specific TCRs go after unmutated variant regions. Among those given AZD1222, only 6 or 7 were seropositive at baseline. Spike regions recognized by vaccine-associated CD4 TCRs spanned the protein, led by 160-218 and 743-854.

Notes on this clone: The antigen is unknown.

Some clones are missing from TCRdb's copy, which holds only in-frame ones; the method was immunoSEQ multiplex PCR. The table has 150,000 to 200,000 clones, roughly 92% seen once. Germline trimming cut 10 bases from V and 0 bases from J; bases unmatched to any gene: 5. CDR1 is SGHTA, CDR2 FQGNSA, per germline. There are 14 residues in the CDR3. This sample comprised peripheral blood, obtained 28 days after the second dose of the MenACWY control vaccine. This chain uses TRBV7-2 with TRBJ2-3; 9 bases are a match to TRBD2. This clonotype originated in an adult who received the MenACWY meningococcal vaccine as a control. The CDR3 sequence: CATTSGFSTDTQYF. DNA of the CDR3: TGTGCCACAACTAGCGGGTTTAGCACAGATACGCAGTATTTT.